This T cell receptor (beta chain) stems from a study of CD8 T cells in ankylosing spondylitis. CDR3 length: 13 amino acids. Trimming cost V 3 bases and J 3 bases; bases outside gene matches: 3. Per germline, CDR1 SGHRS and CDR2 YFSETQ. TCRdb reprocessed the 5' RACE reads with MiXCR, giving one entry per CDR3 protein. Altogether about 120,000 distinct CDR3 sequences are present, 12% to 15% being singletons, with the ten largest covering 2.5% to 3.5%. Study results and caveats: Significant enrichment of disease-linked clones was reported in matched ankylosing spondylitis synovial fluid.

This clonotype has ten or more counts. The antigen is undetermined. The sequenced sample consisted of blood, either unsorted or a sorted T cell fraction (not recorded which). This chain links TRBV5-1 with TRBJ2-7; 7 nucleotides align to TRBD1. The receptor was derived from a female donor with ankylosing spondylitis or in good health (not recorded which). In nucleotides, the CDR3 is TGCGCCAGCAGCTCGGACAGGATCTACGAGCAGTACTTC. The encoded protein is CASSSDRIYEQYF.